This T cell receptor (beta chain) was documented in a study of T-cell memory formation after mild COVID-19. TCRdb re-called the 5' RACE reads with MiXCR, one entry per CDR3 protein. This sample carries over 10,000 distinct CDR3 sequences, around 12% of them seen once, and the ten largest clones take roughly half. This clonotype was seen at least ten times. This CDR3 comprises 17 residues. The V and J ends lost 5 bases and 4 bases, in that order; junction bases with no gene match: 13. Germline V gives CDR1 SEHNR, CDR2 FQNEAQ (reference sequence). The sequenced sample was PBMCs or a T cell subset sorted from them (not recorded which). The sequence was collected from an adult woman who had mild COVID-19 (a few samples of this study predate the infection). Cell type and time point are not known. The rearrangement links TRBV7-9 to TRBJ2-5, with 10 bases lining up with TRBD2. The CDR3 loop is CASSPSGGAQFRETQYF. The DNA of the CDR3 is TGTGCCAGCAGCCCCAGCGGGGGGGCCCAGTTCCGAGAGACCCAGTACTTC.